This T cell receptor beta chain was documented in a study of blood T cell repertoires in COVID-19. This table comes from immunoSEQ multiplex PCR, and its TCRdb copy is limited to in-frame clones, with some not included. Here the sample spans 75,000 to 95,000 clones, around 72% being singletons. This CDR3 region has 13 residues. Deletions cut 0 bases from V and 3 bases from J, with 6 bases between. Germline V gene sequence: CDR1 SGHRS, CDR2 YFSETQ. The V and J genes are TRBV5-1 and TRBJ1-1; D gene unclear. Sequencing input: peripheral blood. This TCR came from a woman aged 55-75 years in a cohort sampled during active or convalescent COVID-19. The CDR3 region is CASSLGLHTEAFF. CDR3 sequence (DNA): TGCGCCAGCAGCTTGGGTCTACACACTGAAGCTTTCTTT.